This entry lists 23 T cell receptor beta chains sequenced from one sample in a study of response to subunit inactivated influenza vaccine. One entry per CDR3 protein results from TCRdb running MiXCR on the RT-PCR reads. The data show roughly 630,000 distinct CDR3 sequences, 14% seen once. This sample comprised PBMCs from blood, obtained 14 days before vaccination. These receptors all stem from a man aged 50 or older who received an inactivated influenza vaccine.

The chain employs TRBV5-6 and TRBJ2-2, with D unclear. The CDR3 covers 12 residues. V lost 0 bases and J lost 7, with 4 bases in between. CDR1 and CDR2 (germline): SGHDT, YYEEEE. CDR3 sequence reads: CASSLDLGELFF. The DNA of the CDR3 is TGTGCCAGCAGCTTGGACCTCGGGGAGCTGTTTTTT.

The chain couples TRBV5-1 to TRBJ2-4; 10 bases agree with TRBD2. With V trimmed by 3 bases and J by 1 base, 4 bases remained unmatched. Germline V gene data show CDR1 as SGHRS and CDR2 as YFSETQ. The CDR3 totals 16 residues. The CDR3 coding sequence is TGCGCCAGCAGCTCCAATAGCGGGGGGGCCAAAAACATTCAGTACTTC. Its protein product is CASSSNSGGAKNIQYF.

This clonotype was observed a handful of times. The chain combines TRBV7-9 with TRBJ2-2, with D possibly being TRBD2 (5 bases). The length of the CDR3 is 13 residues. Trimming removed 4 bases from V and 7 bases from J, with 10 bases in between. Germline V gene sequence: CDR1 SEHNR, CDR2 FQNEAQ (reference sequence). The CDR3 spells CASSSAEGGELFF. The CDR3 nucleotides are TGTGCCAGCAGCTCCGCCGAGGGCGGGGAGCTGTTTTTT. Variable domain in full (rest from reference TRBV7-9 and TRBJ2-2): DTGVSQNPRHKITKRGQNVTFRCDPISEHNRLYWYRQTLGQGPEFLTYFQNEAQLEKSRLLSDRFSAERPKGSFSTLEIQRTEQGDSAMYLCASSSAEGGELFFGEGSRLTVL.

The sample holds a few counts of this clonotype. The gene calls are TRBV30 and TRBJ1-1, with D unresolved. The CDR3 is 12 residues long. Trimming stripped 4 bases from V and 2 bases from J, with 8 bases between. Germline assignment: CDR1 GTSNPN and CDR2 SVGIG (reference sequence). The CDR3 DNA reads TGTGCCTGGAAAAGGGCAAACACTGAAGCTTTCTTT. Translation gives CAWKRANTEAFF.

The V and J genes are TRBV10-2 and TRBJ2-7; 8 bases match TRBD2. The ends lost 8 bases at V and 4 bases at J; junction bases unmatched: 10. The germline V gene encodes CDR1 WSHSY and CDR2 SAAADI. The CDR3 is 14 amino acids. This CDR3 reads CASSRGGLFYEQYF. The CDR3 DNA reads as TGCGCCAGCTCCCGCGGGGGGCTCTTTTACGAGCAGTACTTC.

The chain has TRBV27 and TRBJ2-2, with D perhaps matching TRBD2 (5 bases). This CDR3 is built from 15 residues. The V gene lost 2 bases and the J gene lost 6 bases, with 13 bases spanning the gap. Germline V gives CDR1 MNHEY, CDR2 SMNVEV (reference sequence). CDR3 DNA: TGTGCCAGCAGTTTAGGACTCCTAACAGCCGGGGAGCTGTTTTTT. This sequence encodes CASSLGLLTAGELFF.

The CDR3 DNA reads TGTGCCAGCAGCCCCTGGCCCCCTAATGAAAAACTGTTTTTT. It encodes CASSPWPPNEKLFF. This rearrangement joins TRBV7-8 to TRBJ1-4; D unclear. The germline CDR1 and CDR2 sequences are SGHVS and FQNEAQ. The V and J ends lost 5 bases and 3 bases respectively, with 10 bases between them. The CDR3 covers 14 residues.

The CDR3 loop reads CAISESKAARPSYEQYF. In DNA form, the CDR3 reads TGTGCCATCAGTGAGTCGAAGGCGGCACGACCATCCTACGAGCAGTACTTC. The chain has TRBV10-3 and TRBJ2-7, with unresolved D. The CDR3 is 17 amino acids. V lost 0 bases and J 1 base, leaving 16 bases between the germline ends. Per germline, CDR1 ENHRY and CDR2 SYGVKD.

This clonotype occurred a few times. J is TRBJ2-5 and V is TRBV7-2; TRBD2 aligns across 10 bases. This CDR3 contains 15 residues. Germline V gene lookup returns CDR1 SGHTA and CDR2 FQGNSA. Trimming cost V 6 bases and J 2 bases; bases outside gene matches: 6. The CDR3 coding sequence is TGTGCCAGCAGGATAGCGGGGGGTTTTCAAGAGACCCAGTACTTC. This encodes CASRIAGGFQETQYF.

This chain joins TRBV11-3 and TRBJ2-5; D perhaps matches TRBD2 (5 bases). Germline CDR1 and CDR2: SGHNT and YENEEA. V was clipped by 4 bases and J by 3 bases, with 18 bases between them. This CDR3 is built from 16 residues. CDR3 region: CASSYRTPTTKETQYF. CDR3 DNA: TGTGCCAGCAGCTATCGGACTCCTACGACGAAAGAGACCCAGTACTTC.

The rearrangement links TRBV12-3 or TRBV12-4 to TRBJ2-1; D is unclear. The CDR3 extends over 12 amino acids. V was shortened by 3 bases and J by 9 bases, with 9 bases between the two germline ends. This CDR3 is CASSLSWGEQFF. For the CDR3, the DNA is TGTGCCAGCAGTTTGTCGTGGGGTGAGCAGTTCTTC.

The CDR3 DNA reads as TGTGCCAGCAGCGGAATCGGGACAAAAAATACGCAGTATTTT. Encoded protein: CASSGIGTKNTQYF. V gene TRBV9 combines with J gene TRBJ2-3, with D possibly matching TRBD1 (6 bases). Trimming took off 3 bases at V and 7 bases at J, with 15 bases between the two ends. CDR1 SGDLS and CDR2 YYNGEE come from the germline V gene. The CDR3 is 14 amino acids. The complete variable domain, with remaining parts taken from reference TRBV9 and TRBJ2-3, reads DSGVTQTPKHLITATGQRVTLRCSPRSGDLSVYWYQQSLDQGLQFLIQYYNGEERAKGNILERFSAQQFPDLHSELNLSSLELGDSALYFCASSGIGTKNTQYFGPGTRLTVL.

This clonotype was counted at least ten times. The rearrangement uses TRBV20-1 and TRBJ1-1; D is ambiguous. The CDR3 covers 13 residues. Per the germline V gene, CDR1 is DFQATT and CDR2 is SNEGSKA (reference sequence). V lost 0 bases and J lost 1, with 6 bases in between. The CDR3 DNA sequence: TGCAGTGCTAGAGATTTCCAGAACACTGAAGCTTTCTTT. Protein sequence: CSARDFQNTEAFF.

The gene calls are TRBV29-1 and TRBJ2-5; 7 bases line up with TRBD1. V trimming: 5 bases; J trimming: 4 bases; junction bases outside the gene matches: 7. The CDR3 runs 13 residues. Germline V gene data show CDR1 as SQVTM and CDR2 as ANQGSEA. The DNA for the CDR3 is TGCAGCGTTACCACAGGGGCGGGAGAGACCCAGTACTTC. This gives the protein CSVTTGAGETQYF.

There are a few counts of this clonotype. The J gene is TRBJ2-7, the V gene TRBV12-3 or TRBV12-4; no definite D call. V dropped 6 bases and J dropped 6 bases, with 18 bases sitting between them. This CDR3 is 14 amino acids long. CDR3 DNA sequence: TGTGCCAGCAGCCGTGACCCCCAGTATGCCGAGCAGTACTTC. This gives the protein CASSRDPQYAEQYF.

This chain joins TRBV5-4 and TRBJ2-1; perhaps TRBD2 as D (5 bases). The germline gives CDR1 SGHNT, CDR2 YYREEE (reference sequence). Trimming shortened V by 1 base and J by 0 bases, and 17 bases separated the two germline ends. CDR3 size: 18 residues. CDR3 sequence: CASSLYDLALSSYNEQFF. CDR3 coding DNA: TGTGCCAGCAGCTTGTACGATTTAGCGTTAAGCTCCTACAATGAGCAGTTCTTC. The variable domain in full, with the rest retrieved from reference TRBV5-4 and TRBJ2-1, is ETGVTQSPTHLIKTRGQQVTLRCSSQSGHNTVSWYQQALGQGPQFIFQYYREEENGRGNFPPRFSGLQFPNYSSELNVNALELDDSALYLCASSLYDLALSSYNEQFFGPGTRLTVL.

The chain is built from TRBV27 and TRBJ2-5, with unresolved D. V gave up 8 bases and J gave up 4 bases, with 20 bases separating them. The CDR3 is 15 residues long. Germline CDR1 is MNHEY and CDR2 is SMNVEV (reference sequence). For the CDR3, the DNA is TGTGCCAGCGCATTAACCTACTCTTTCCGAGAGACCCAGTACTTC. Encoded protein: CASALTYSFRETQYF.

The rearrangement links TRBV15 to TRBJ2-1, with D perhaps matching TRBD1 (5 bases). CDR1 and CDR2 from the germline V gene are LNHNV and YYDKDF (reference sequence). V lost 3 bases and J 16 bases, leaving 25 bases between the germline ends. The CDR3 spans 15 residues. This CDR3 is CATSSKLGAVGMYFF. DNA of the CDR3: TGTGCCACCAGCAGCAAGCTTGGGGCCGTGGGAATGTACTTCTTC.

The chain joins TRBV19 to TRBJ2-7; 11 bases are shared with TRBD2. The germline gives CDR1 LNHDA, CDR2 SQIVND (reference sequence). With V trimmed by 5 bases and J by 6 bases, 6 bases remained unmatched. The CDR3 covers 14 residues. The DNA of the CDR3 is TGTGCCAGTAGTCCCACTAGCGGGAGCGTCGAGCAGTACTTC. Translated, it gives CASSPTSGSVEQYF.

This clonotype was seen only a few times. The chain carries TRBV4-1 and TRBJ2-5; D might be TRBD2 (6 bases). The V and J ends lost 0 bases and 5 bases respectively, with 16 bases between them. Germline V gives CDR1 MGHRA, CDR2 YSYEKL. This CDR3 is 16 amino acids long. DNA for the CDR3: TGCGCCAGCAGCCAAGATGGGACGGGGGATGGGGAGACCCAGTACTTC. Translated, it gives CASSQDGTGDGETQYF.

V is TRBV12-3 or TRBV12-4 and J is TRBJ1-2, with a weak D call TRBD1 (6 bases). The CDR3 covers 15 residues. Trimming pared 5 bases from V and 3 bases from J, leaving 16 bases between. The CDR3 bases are TGTGCCAGCAGTCGTACGGGGGGCTGGGACTATGGCTACACCTTC. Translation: CASSRTGGWDYGYTF.

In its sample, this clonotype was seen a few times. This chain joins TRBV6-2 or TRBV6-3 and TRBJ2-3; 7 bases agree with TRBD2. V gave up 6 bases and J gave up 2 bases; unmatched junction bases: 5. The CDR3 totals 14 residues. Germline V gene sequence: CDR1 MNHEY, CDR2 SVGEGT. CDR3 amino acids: CASRSGGTTDTQYF. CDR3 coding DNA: TGTGCCAGCAGATCGGGGGGTACCACAGATACGCAGTATTTT.

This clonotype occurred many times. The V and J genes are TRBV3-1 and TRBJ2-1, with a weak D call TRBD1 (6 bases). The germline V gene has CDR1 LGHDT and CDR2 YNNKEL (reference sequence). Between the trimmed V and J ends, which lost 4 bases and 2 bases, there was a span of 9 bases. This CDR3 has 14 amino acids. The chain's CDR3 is CASSLRGPYNEQFF. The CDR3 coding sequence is TGTGCCAGCAGCCTCAGGGGACCCTACAATGAGCAGTTCTTC.